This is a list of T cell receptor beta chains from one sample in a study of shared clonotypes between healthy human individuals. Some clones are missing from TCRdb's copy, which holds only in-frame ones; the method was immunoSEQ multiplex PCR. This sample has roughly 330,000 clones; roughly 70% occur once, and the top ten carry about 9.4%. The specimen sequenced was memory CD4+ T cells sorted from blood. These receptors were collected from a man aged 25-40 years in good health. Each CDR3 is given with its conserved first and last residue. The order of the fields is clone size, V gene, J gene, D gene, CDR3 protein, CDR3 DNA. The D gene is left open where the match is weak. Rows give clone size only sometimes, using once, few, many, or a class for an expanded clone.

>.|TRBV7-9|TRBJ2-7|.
CASSSDRGEQYF
TGTGCCAGCAGCTCGGACAGAGGCGAGCAGTACTTC
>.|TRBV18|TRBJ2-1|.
CASSPLRQEQFF
TGTGCCAGCTCACCCCTCAGACAGGAGCAGTTCTTC
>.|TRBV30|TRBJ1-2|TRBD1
CACPLTGPGYTF
TGTGCCTGCCCCCTGACAGGGCCTGGCTACACCTTC
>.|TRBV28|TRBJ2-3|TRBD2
CASSFIAGGTDTQYF
TGTGCCAGCAGTTTTATCGCGGGAGGAACAGATACGCAGTATTTT
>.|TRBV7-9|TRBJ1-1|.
CASRQNTEAFF
TGTGCCAGCAGACAAAACACTGAAGCTTTCTTT
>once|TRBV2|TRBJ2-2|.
CASRGPGPNTGELFF
TGTGCCAGCAGGGGACCCGGGCCCAACACCGGGGAGCTGTTTTTT
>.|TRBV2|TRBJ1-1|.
CASSVQGVGTEAFF
TGTGCCAGCAGTGTACAGGGAGTTGGGACTGAAGCTTTCTTT
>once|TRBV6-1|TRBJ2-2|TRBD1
CASNVDRGNGELFF
TGTGCCAGCAACGTCGACAGGGGAAACGGGGAGCTGTTTTTT
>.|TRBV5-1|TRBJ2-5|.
CASSLGSGQETQYF
TGCGCCAGCAGCTTGGGAAGCGGCCAGGAGACCCAGTACTTC
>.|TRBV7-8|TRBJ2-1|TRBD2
CASSPLAGVFLEEFF
TGTGCCAGCAGCCCCCTAGCGGGAGTGTTCCTTGAGGAGTTCTTC
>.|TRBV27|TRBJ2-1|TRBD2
CAAVTRTSQQFF
TGTGCCGCAGTTACGCGGACTAGCCAACAGTTCTTC
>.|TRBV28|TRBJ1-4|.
CASISGFPPTNEKLFF
TGTGCCAGCATCTCGGGGTTTCCGCCTACAAATGAAAAACTGTTTTTT
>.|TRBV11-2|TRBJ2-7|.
CASSLGRTIYEQYF
TGTGCCAGCAGCTTAGGGAGGACCATTTACGAGCAGTACTTC
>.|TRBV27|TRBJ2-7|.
CASSLTGAAGSGEQYF
TGTGCCAGCAGTTTAACGGGAGCAGCCGGCTCGGGGGAGCAGTACTTC
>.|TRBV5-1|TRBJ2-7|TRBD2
CASSLGEGREQYF
TGCGCCAGCAGCTTGGGGGAGGGTAGAGAGCAGTACTTC
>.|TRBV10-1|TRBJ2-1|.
CASSDVGSEGNEQFF
TGCGCCAGCAGTGACGTGGGATCCGAAGGCAATGAGCAGTTCTTC
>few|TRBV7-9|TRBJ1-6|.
CASSASGVNSPLHF
TGTGCCAGCAGCGCCAGTGGGGTTAATTCACCCCTCCACTTT
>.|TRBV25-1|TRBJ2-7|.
CASSPRDSAYEQYF
TGTGCCAGCAGTCCGCGGGACAGTGCCTACGAGCAGTACTTC
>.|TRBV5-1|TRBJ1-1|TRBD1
CASSSFPGQGNTEAFF
TGCGCCAGCAGCTCGTTCCCTGGACAGGGGAACACTGAAGCTTTCTTT
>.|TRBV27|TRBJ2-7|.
CASSLVQGRLPYEQYF
TGTGCCAGCAGTCTGGTACAGGGCCGACTTCCCTACGAGCAGTACTTC
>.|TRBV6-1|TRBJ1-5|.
CASKQDISNQPQHF
TGTGCCAGCAAGCAGGACATTAGCAATCAGCCCCAGCATTTT
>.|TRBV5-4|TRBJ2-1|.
CAMSTAPRLNEQFF
TGTGCCATGTCAACGGCCCCTCGACTCAATGAGCAGTTCTTC
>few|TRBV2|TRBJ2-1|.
CASSELSYNEQFF
TGTGCCAGCAGTGAGCTCTCCTACAATGAGCAGTTCTTC
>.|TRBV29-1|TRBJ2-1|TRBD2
CSVEGPSGSYNEQFF
TGCAGCGTTGAAGGTCCTAGCGGTTCCTACAATGAGCAGTTCTTC
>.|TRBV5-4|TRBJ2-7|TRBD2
CASSKTGTSVNEQYF
TGTGCCAGCAGCAAAACAGGGACTAGCGTCAACGAGCAGTACTTC
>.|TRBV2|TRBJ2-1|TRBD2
CASRLAGGQGAFF
TGTGCCAGTAGACTAGCGGGAGGGCAGGGGGCGTTCTTC
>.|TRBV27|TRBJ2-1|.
CASSVSGFYNEQFF
TGTGCCAGCAGCGTTAGCGGCTTCTACAATGAGCAGTTCTTC
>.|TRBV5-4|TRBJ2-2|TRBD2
CASSTGLAGMSFTGELFF
TGTGCCAGCAGCACGGGACTAGCGGGAATGTCGTTCACCGGGGAGCTGTTTTTT
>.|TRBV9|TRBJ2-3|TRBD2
CASSVASGNTDTQYF
TGTGCCAGCAGCGTGGCTAGCGGGAACACAGATACGCAGTATTTT
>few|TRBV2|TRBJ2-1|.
CASRTGLDRNEQFF
TGTGCCAGCAGGACCGGACTCGATCGTAATGAGCAGTTCTTC
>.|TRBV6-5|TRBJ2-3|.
CASSYSTGTDTQYF
TGTGCCAGCAGTTACTCGACTGGGACGGATACGCAGTATTTT
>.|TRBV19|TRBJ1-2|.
CASSSLLGGGYTF
TGTGCCAGTAGTTCCCTCCTGGGAGGTGGCTACACCTTC
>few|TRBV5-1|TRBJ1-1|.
CASSFGGNTEAFF
TGCGCCAGCAGCTTCGGGGGGAACACTGAAGCTTTCTTT
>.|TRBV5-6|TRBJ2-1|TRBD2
CASSPTSGSPNEQFF
TGTGCCAGCAGCCCAACTAGCGGGAGCCCCAATGAGCAGTTCTTC
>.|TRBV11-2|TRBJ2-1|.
CASSFLQGDEQFF
TGTGCCAGCAGCTTCTTGCAGGGTGACGAGCAGTTCTTC
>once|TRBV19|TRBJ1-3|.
CASNRFPDGSSGNTIYF
TGTGCCAGTAACCGGTTCCCGGACGGTAGCTCTGGAAACACCATATATTTT
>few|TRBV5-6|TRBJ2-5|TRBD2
CASSIMTSGSRETQYF
TGTGCCAGCAGCATTATGACTAGCGGGAGTAGAGAGACCCAGTACTTC
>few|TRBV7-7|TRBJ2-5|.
CASSLGQDGETQYF
TGTGCCAGCAGCTTGGGGCAGGACGGAGAGACCCAGTACTTC
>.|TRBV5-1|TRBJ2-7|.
CASSPVGGEGIYEQYF
TGCGCCAGCAGCCCGGTAGGGGGTGAGGGAATCTACGAGCAGTACTTC
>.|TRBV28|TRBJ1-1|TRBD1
CASSLWSDRGRAFF
TGTGCCAGCAGTTTATGGAGTGACAGGGGACGGGCTTTCTTT
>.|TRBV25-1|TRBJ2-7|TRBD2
CASSARTSSYEQYF
TGTGCCAGCAGTGCCAGGACTAGCTCCTACGAGCAGTACTTC
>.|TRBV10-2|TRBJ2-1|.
CASSELNEQFF
TGCGCCAGCAGTGAGCTCAATGAGCAGTTCTTC
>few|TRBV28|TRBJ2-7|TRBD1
CASSSGQGRGHEQYF
TGTGCCAGCAGTTCAGGACAGGGCAGAGGGCACGAGCAGTACTTC
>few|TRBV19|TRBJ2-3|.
CASRTSGPYTDTQYF
TGTGCCAGTAGGACCAGCGGGCCCTACACAGATACGCAGTATTTT
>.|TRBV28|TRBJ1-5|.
CAGNRGNQPQHF
TGTGCCGGTAACAGGGGCAATCAGCCCCAGCATTTT
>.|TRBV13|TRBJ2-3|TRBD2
CASSLGTSGSNTQYF
TGTGCCAGCAGCTTAGGGACTAGCGGGAGTAATACGCAGTATTTT
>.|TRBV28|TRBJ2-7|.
CASSDATGPYCEQYF
TGTGCCAGCAGTGACGCGACCGGGCCGTACTGCGAGCAGTACTTC